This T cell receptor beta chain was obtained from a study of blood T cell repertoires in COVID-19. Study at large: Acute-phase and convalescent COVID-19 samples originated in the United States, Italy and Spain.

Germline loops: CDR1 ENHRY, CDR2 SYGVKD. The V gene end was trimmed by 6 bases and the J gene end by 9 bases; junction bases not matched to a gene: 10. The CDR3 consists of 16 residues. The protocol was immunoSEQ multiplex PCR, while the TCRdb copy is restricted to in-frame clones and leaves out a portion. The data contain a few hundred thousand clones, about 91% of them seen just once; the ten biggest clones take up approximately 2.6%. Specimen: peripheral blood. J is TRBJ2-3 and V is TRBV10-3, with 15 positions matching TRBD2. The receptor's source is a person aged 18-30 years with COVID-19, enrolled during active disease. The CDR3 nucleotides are TGTGCCATCAGACCTCCGGGACTAGCGGGAGGAGGGACGCAGTATTTT. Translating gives CAIRPPGLAGGGTQYF.